The clone carrying this T cell receptor beta chain has a handful of counts. Its antigen is not identified. This entry belongs to a study of response to subunit inactivated influenza vaccine. Germline V gene data show CDR1 as MNHNS and CDR2 as SASEGT. The V segment lost 6 bases and the J segment 5 bases; nucleotides outside the gene matches: 3. The CDR3 totals 13 residues. TCRdb independently ran MiXCR on the RT-PCR reads; one entry per CDR3 protein. The table lists roughly 500,000 distinct CDR3 sequences, 15% to 20% of them singletons, with less than 4% in the top ten. Regarding the study as a whole: Seasonal influenza vaccination, on each occasion, was suggested by the authors to recruit few new T cells.

The V call is TRBV6-1, the J call TRBJ2-1; 8 nucleotides line up with TRBD1. The TCR originated in a man aged 50-75 years who received an inactivated influenza vaccine. The specimen was CD4+ T cells sorted from PBMCs, collected less than 25 months after vaccination. The CDR3 is CASRQDRDNEQFF. The CDR3 region has the DNA TGTGCCAGCAGACAGGACAGGGACAATGAGCAGTTCTTC.